This TCR beta chain stems from a study of regulatory T cells in long-lasting Graves disease. Germline CDR1 WNHNN, CDR2 SYGVQD (reference sequence). The CDR3 length is 13 residues. The V end lost 4 bases, the J end lost 5 bases, and 11 bases lay between the germline ends. Concerning this clonotype: Antigen specificity is unknown.

Time point in this sample: persistent/refractory GD, antithyroid drugs over 5 years with positive TRAb. Researchers made the TCR library from RNA that was extracted from PBMCs. Graves' disease diagnoses used American Thyroid Association guidelines. General study findings and limits: Persistent Graves' patients showed less TCR diversity than newly diagnosed ones. In persistent patients, shared public clonotypes (around 2,500) outnumbered those in new patients (around 1,000).

Sequencing libraries for TCR beta were prepared with iRepertoire HTBI primers and Arm-PCR of CDR3 regions. TCRdb passed the multiplex PCR reads through MiXCR, listing each CDR3 protein once. The sample has about 660,000 distinct CDR3 sequences; about 30% are singletons. The sample consisted of peripheral blood mononuclear cells (PBMCs), taken when the disease was refractory, from a patient treated with antithyroid drugs. The chain uses TRBV10-1 and TRBJ2-5; possible D gene TRBD1, 7 bases. This receptor was obtained from a female donor with Graves disease. The CDR3 spells CASSAAGGETQYF. DNA of the CDR3: TGCGCCAGCAGTGCGGCAGGGGGGGAGACCCAGTACTTC.